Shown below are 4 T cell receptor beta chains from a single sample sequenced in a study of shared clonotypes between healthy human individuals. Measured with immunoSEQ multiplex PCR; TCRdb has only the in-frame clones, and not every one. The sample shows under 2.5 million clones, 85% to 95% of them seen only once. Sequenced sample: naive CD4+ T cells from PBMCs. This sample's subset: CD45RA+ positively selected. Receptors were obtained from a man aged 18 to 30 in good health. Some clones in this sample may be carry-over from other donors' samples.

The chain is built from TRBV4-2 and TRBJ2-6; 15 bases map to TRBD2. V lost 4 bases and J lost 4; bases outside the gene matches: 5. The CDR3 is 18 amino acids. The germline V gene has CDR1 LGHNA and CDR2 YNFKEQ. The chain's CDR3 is CASSLGLAGGKGANVLTF. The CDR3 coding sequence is TGTGCCAGCAGCCTGGGACTAGCGGGAGGAAAAGGGGCCAACGTCCTGACTTTC.

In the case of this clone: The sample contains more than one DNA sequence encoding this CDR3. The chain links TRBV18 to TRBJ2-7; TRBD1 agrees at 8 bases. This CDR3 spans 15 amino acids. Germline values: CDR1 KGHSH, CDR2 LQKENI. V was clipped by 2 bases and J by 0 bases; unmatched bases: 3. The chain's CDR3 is CASSPFTGGSYEQYF. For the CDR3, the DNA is TGTGCCAGCTCACCATTTACAGGGGGCTCCTACGAGCAGTACTTC.

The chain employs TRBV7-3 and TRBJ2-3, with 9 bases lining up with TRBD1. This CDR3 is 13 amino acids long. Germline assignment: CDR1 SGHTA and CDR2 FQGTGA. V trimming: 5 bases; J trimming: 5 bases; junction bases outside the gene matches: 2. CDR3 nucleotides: TGTGCCAGCAGCCGGGACAGGGAAGATACGCAGTATTTT. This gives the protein CASSRDREDTQYF.

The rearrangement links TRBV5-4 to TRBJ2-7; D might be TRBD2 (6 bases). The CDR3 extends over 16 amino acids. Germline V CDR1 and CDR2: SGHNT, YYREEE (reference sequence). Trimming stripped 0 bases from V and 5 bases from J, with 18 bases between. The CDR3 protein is CASSLARTGDLDEQYF. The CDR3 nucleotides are TGTGCCAGCAGCTTGGCCAGAACGGGAGATCTCGACGAGCAGTACTTC.